The 17 T cell receptor beta chains given below trace back to one sample, sequenced in a study of blood T cell repertoires in COVID-19. Data came from immunoSEQ multiplex PCR; TCRdb stores just in-frame clones and leaves some out. Of more than 100,000 clones listed, nearly 90% are singletons. The material sequenced was peripheral blood. The receptors here all came from a man aged 45-65 years in a cohort sampled during active COVID-19.

The V call is TRBV4-2, the J call TRBJ2-1, with 12 bases that match TRBD2. V lost 0 bases to trimming and J lost 4 bases; unmatched junction nucleotides: 10. Germline V gene sequence: CDR1 LGHNA, CDR2 YNFKEQ. The CDR3 is 19 residues long. CDR3 nucleotide sequence: TGTGCCAGCAGCCAAGATATGTCTAGCGGGGGGGCGGATTACAATGAGCAGTTCTTC. Amino acids: CASSQDMSSGGADYNEQFF.

This clone was seen more than once but under ten times. The CDR3 is CASRGGTPGDTQYF. CDR3 in DNA: TGTGCCAGCAGGGGAGGGACCCCCGGGGATACGCAGTATTTT. This rearrangement joins TRBV7-2 to TRBJ2-3, with 7 bases that match TRBD2. V trimming: 6 bases; J trimming: 6 bases; junction bases outside the gene matches: 9. Germline CDR1 SGHTA, CDR2 FQGNSA. The length of the CDR3 is 14 residues.

The chain combines TRBV2 with TRBJ1-1; 8 nucleotides agree with TRBD1. The CDR3 extends over 14 amino acids. From germline, CDR1 is SNHLY and CDR2 FYNNEI. Trimming took 10 bases from V and 5 from J; bases not matched to a gene: 12. The CDR3 bases are TGTGCCACCACAACACAGGGGGGTCCGACTGAAGCTTTCTTT. Translated: CATTTQGGPTEAFF. Drawing the rest from reference TRBV2 and TRBJ1-1, the complete variable domain is EPEVTQTPSHQVTQMGQEVILRCVPISNHLYFYWYRQILGQKVEFLVSFYNNEISEKSEIFDDQFSVERPDGSNFTLKIRSTKLEDSAMYFCATTTQGGPTEAFFGQGTRLTVV.

The gene calls are TRBV19 and TRBJ1-2; no clear D gene. Per germline, CDR1 LNHDA and CDR2 SQIVND (reference sequence). The CDR3 extends over 14 amino acids. The V gene lost 3 bases and the J gene lost 3 bases, with 11 bases spanning the gap. The CDR3 sequence: CASSISTAYYGYTF. In DNA form, the CDR3 reads TGTGCCAGTAGTATTTCAACAGCCTACTATGGCTACACCTTC.

V is TRBV5-4 and J is TRBJ1-2, with D maybe TRBD1 (6 bases). V lost 4 bases, J lost 4 bases, and 11 bases lay in between. The CDR3 has 13 amino acids. Germline CDR1 SGHNT, CDR2 YYREEE (reference sequence). The CDR3 reads CASSLQGVYGYTF. DNA for the CDR3: TGTGCCAGCAGCCTACAGGGTGTCTATGGCTACACCTTC.

This clone was picked up one time. Written as DNA, the CDR3 is TGCAGCGATGGACAGGGAGGTGAGCAGTTCTTC. This translates into CSDGQGGEQFF. The rearrangement uses TRBV29-1 and TRBJ2-1; TRBD1 matches at 8 bases. V lost 7 bases, J lost 9 bases, and 5 bases stayed unmatched. Germline V gene sequence: CDR1 SQVTM, CDR2 ANQGSEA. The CDR3 loop spans 11 amino acids.

The rearrangement joins TRBV27 to TRBJ1-2; TRBD1 aligns across 11 bases. Germline CDR1 and CDR2: MNHEY and SMNVEV (reference sequence). The CDR3 extends over 14 amino acids. V was clipped by 6 bases and J by 8 bases; unmatched bases: 8. CDR3 residues: CASRGTGGLQGYTF. The CDR3 nucleotides are TGTGCCAGCAGGGGGACAGGGGGACTTCAAGGCTACACCTTC.

The chain employs TRBV19 and TRBJ1-5; 7 bases are shared with TRBD1. The V segment lost 5 bases and the J segment 4 bases; nucleotides outside the gene matches: 5. The CDR3 is 14 amino acids. The germline gives CDR1 LNHDA, CDR2 SQIVND (reference sequence). This chain's CDR3 is CASSSGTANQPQHF. CDR3 sequence (DNA): TGTGCCAGTAGTTCCGGGACAGCGAATCAGCCCCAGCATTTT.

The CDR3 coding sequence is TGTGCCAGCAGCCCCCTCCCGAACGTGGATGGAGGTGAGCAGTTCTTC. Amino acid sequence: CASSPLPNVDGGEQFF. V usage is TRBV5-4 and J usage is TRBJ2-1, with D possibly being TRBD2 (5 bases). Germline V gene lookup returns CDR1 SGHNT and CDR2 YYREEE (reference sequence). There are 16 residues in the CDR3. Deletions cut 4 bases from V and 9 bases from J, with 23 bases between.

This clone was observed a single time. This sequence joins TRBV5-1 and TRBJ1-2, with TRBD1 matching 12 bases. CDR1 SGHRS and CDR2 YFSETQ come from the germline V gene. CDR3 length: 16 amino acids. V shed 0 bases and J 7 bases; nucleotides not matched to a gene: 7. The CDR3, as DNA: TGCGCCAGCAGCTTGGGAGGGACAGGGGGCGCTGGTGGCTACACCTTC. Amino acid sequence: CASSLGGTGGAGGYTF. Full variable domain (outside the CDR3, taken from reference TRBV5-1 and TRBJ1-2): KAGVTQTPRYLIKTRGQQVTLSCSPISGHRSVSWYQQTPGQGLQFLFEYFSETQRNKGNFPGRFSGRQFSNSRSEMNVSTLELGDSALYLCASSLGGTGGAGGYTFGSGTRLTVV.

V is TRBV5-8 and J is TRBJ1-1; 9 bases are shared with TRBD1. Per germline, CDR1 SGHTS and CDR2 YDEGEE. The CDR3 contains 17 residues. Losses at the gene ends were 4 bases for V and 0 bases for J; bases not matched to a gene: 10. CDR3 protein: CASSPRGQGRMNTEAFF. The CDR3 coding sequence is TGTGCCAGCAGCCCCCGTGGACAGGGGAGGATGAACACTGAAGCTTTCTTT.

This sequence joins TRBV5-8 and TRBJ2-3; 14 bases line up with TRBD2. The V and J ends lost 4 bases and 6 bases, in that order; junction bases with no gene match: 10. Germline CDR1 SGHTS, CDR2 YDEGEE. There are 17 residues in the CDR3. The CDR3 sequence: CASSPGTSGGVYDTQYF. For the CDR3, the DNA is TGTGCCAGCAGCCCGGGGACTAGCGGGGGAGTATACGATACGCAGTATTTT.

J is TRBJ2-7 and V is TRBV5-5; 9 bases agree with TRBD1. Trimming at V came to 4 bases and at J to 4 bases, leaving 9 bases not matched to a gene. Germline V lookup: CDR1 SGHKS, CDR2 YYEKEE (reference sequence). The CDR3 sequence is 15 residues long. This CDR3 reads CASSEAGTGLYEQYF. CDR3 sequence (DNA): TGTGCCAGCAGCGAAGCCGGGACAGGGCTTTACGAGCAGTACTTC.

The rearrangement links TRBV3-1 (or the pseudogene TRBV3-2) to TRBJ2-3; 8 positions match TRBD1. The CDR3 totals 16 residues. Trimming took 2 bases from V and 3 from J; bases not matched to a gene: 7. The germline CDR1 and CDR2 sequences are LGHDT and YNNKEL (reference sequence). CDR3 nucleotides: TGTGCCAGCAGCCAAAGGACAGGGATGGGGACAGATACGCAGTATTTT. It specifies CASSQRTGMGTDTQYF.

The chain recombines TRBV2 with TRBJ1-6, with unresolved D. CDR1 and CDR2 from the germline V gene are SNHLY and FYNNEI. CDR3 length: 13 residues. Deletions cut 6 bases from V and 10 bases from J, with 13 bases between. CDR3 amino acids: CASRFDSGSPLHF. The CDR3 DNA reads as TGTGCCAGCAGATTCGACTCTGGGTCACCCCTCCACTTT.

This clone appeared a few times. The chain combines TRBV4-2 with TRBJ2-7, with D perhaps TRBD2 (7 bases). This CDR3 is 15 amino acids long. The V gene lost 3 bases and the J gene lost 2 bases, with 14 bases spanning the gap. Germline CDR1 and CDR2: LGHNA and YNFKEQ. Here the CDR3 reads CASSQREGGAYEQYF. CDR3 bases: TGTGCCAGCAGCCAGAGGGAAGGGGGGGCCTACGAGCAGTACTTC.

This rearrangement joins TRBV7-8 to TRBJ1-2; 9 bases are a match to TRBD1. V lost 1 base, J lost 7 bases, and 1 base stayed unmatched. CDR1 and CDR2 from the germline V gene are SGHVS and FQNEAQ. This CDR3 spans 13 amino acids. As DNA, the CDR3 is TGTGCCAGCAGCTTAGGGGGACAGGGTGGCTACACCTTC. Protein sequence: CASSLGGQGGYTF.